This T cell receptor (beta chain) was found in a study of regulatory T cells in long-lasting Graves disease. General study points: TRBV28, TRBJ1-2 and TRBJ2-5 emerged as the favored segments in persistent disease. A reduction in accuracy may have resulted from the small sample size.

Time point denoted: newly diagnosed GD, antithyroid drugs for less than 3 months. Preparation of the TCR library used RNA extracted from PBMCs. The ends lost 6 bases at V and 4 bases at J; junction bases unmatched: 8. The length of the CDR3 is 13 residues. CDR1 SQVTM and CDR2 ANQGSEA come from the germline V gene. This clonotype was seen more than once but under ten times. What it recognizes is unknown. Relying on iRepertoire HTBI primers and Arm-PCR of CDR3 regions, the team built TCR beta libraries. One entry per CDR3 protein, called by TCRdb with MiXCR from the multiplex PCR reads. The table includes fewer than 650,000 distinct CDR3 sequences, roughly 16% detected once. This sample also belongs to another study, concerning T cells in Graves' hyperthyroidism and ophthalmopathy.

The material sequenced was peripheral blood mononuclear cells (PBMCs), taken at new diagnosis, from a patient treated with antithyroid drugs. This chain connects TRBV29-1 to TRBJ1-1; TRBD1 aligns across 7 bases. The TCR comes from a man aged 18-30 years with Graves disease. CDR3 nucleotide sequence: TGCAGCGTCGTGTTTGACAGGGCCACTGAAGCTTTCTTT. Translated: CSVVFDRATEAFF.